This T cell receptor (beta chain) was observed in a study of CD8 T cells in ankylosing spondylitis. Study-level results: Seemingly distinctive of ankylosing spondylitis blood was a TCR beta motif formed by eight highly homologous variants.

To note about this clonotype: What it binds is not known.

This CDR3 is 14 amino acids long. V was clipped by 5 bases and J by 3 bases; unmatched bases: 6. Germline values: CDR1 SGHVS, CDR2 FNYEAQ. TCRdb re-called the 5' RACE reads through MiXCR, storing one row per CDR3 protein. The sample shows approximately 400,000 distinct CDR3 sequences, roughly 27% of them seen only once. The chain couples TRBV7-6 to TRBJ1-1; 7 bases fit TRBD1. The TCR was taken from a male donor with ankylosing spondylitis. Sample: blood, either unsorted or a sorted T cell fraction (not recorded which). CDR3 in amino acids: CASSRDDRDTEAFF. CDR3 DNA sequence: TGTGCCAGCAGCCGGGACGACAGGGACACTGAAGCTTTCTTT.